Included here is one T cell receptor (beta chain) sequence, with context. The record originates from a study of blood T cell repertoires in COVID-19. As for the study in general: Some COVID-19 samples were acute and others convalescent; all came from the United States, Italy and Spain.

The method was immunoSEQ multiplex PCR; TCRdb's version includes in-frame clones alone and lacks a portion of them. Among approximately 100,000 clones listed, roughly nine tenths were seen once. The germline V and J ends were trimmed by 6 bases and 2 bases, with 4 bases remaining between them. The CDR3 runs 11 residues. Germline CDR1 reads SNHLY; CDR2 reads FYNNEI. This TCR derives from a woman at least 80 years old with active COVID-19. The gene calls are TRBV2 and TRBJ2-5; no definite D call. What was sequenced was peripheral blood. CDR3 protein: CASRRQETQYF. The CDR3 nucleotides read TGTGCCAGCAGGCGACAAGAGACCCAGTACTTC.